These T cell receptor beta chains were read from a single sample in a study of patients and donors after allogeneic stem cell transplantation. TCRdb recomputed calls from the RT-PCR reads with MiXCR, one row per CDR3 protein. The repertoire holds about 960,000 distinct CDR3 sequences, with more than 15% as singletons. Sequenced sample: blood, either unsorted or a sorted T cell fraction (not recorded which). The receptors were sampled from a human donor who was either an allogeneic HSCT recipient or a stem cell or donor lymphocyte infusion donor (not recorded which). It is not recorded whose cells these are; they may come from a transplant donor. CDR3s include the opening cysteine and the closing phenylalanine or tryptophan. Fields, in order: CDR3 length, V gene, CDR3 protein.

cdr3_length: 16; v_call: TRBV12-3/TRBV12-4; cdr3_aa: CASSSNLGIRTDTQYF
cdr3_length: 15; v_call: TRBV7-8; cdr3_aa: CASSPRERGTDTQYF
cdr3_length: 15; v_call: TRBV5-1; cdr3_aa: CASSLTSGLVNEQFF
cdr3_length: 15; v_call: TRBV7-9; cdr3_aa: CASSRRGEVNTEAFF
cdr3_length: 16; v_call: TRBV27; cdr3_aa: CASSLDSDLRSYEQYF
cdr3_length: 14; v_call: TRBV3-1; cdr3_aa: CASSQDGGVSEQYF
cdr3_length: 16; v_call: TRBV7-2; cdr3_aa: CASSRENILAGGEQYF
cdr3_length: 12; v_call: TRBV20-1; cdr3_aa: CSAQGVNYEQYF
cdr3_length: 11; v_call: TRBV12-3/TRBV12-4; cdr3_aa: CASSSSGLQYF
cdr3_length: 18; v_call: TRBV13; cdr3_aa: CASSSSGTGGAGNQPQHF
cdr3_length: 13; v_call: TRBV27; cdr3_aa: CASGVGVHTEAFF
cdr3_length: 16; v_call: TRBV7-2; cdr3_aa: CASSRTRPLLVYEQYF
cdr3_length: 12; v_call: TRBV7-3; cdr3_aa: CASSSRDGEAFF
cdr3_length: 13; v_call: TRBV29-1; cdr3_aa: CSVALGQGYEQYF
cdr3_length: 13; v_call: TRBV9; cdr3_aa: CASSVVPAATQYF
cdr3_length: 13; v_call: TRBV20-1; cdr3_aa: CSAPGGAYNEQFF
cdr3_length: 16; v_call: TRBV4-1; cdr3_aa: CASSHNTGTPLHEQFF
cdr3_length: 12; v_call: TRBV29-1; cdr3_aa: CSGGQFSYEQYF
cdr3_length: 17; v_call: TRBV9; cdr3_aa: CASSVPYKGTGAYGYTF
cdr3_length: 15; v_call: TRBV5-6; cdr3_aa: CASSLELAGIYEQYF
cdr3_length: 16; v_call: TRBV11-2; cdr3_aa: CASSLDPRSLNEKLFF
cdr3_length: 14; v_call: TRBV29-1; cdr3_aa: CSVEKETLTDTQYF
cdr3_length: 15; v_call: TRBV5-1; cdr3_aa: CASSLDRSLGNTIYF
cdr3_length: 16; v_call: TRBV9; cdr3_aa: CASSVLAGGPQNEQFF
cdr3_length: 12; v_call: TRBV30; cdr3_aa: CAWGDNSYEQYF
cdr3_length: 12; v_call: TRBV20-1; cdr3_aa: CSARVGVHEQYF
cdr3_length: 14; v_call: TRBV30; cdr3_aa: CAWSPGIGGTEAFF
cdr3_length: 13; v_call: TRBV24-1; cdr3_aa: CATSELQVNEQFF
cdr3_length: 12; v_call: TRBV7-9; cdr3_aa: CASSSHAPEQYF
cdr3_length: 14; v_call: TRBV10-3; cdr3_aa: CAISESGDTGELFF
cdr3_length: 16; v_call: TRBV5-5; cdr3_aa: CASSTRDRATNEKLFF
cdr3_length: 15; v_call: TRBV19; cdr3_aa: CASSTYRDRASGYTF
cdr3_length: 14; v_call: TRBV5-1; cdr3_aa: CASRQGVSSYEQYF
cdr3_length: 17; v_call: TRBV3-1; cdr3_aa: CASSQETISGYNYEQYF
cdr3_length: 15; v_call: TRBV12-3/TRBV12-4; cdr3_aa: CAIQDRVGYNDEQFF
cdr3_length: 17; v_call: TRBV30; cdr3_aa: CAWSPFWPRQTNYGYTF
cdr3_length: 16; v_call: TRBV4-1; cdr3_aa: CASSQGTSGRYNEQFF
cdr3_length: 18; v_call: TRBV4-3; cdr3_aa: CASSPAGQPGQRRDEQFF
cdr3_length: 15; v_call: TRBV20-1; cdr3_aa: CSITLRGRAADTQYF
cdr3_length: 15; v_call: TRBV7-3; cdr3_aa: CASSQQDRGLSEQFF
cdr3_length: 16; v_call: TRBV12-3/TRBV12-4; cdr3_aa: CASSYSTGTKNTEAFF
cdr3_length: 16; v_call: TRBV4-1; cdr3_aa: CASAIGEGSPYNEQFF
cdr3_length: 19; v_call: TRBV5-1; cdr3_aa: CASSFTTPGQSINSDTQYF
cdr3_length: 15; v_call: TRBV7-9; cdr3_aa: CASSPMGVGHNEQFF